Given below is one TCR beta chain in context. J gave up 7 bases and V 3 bases, and 7 bases lay outside the gene matches. Germline CDR1 KGHSH, CDR2 LQKENI. The length of the CDR3 is 14 residues. These data belong to a study of cytotoxic CD8 clonotypes in ibrutinib-treated CLL. The overall study: Samples had a mean of 255,043 productive templates and tens of thousands of productive rearrangements.

The table came from immunoSEQ multiplex PCR; TCRdb's copy has only in-frame clones and leaves some out. The sample has approximately 130,000 clones, about 85% seen once. This clonotype originated in a human donor with chronic lymphocytic leukemia. The sequences come from PBMCs, collected after 24 months of ibrutinib treatment. The V and J genes are TRBV18 and TRBJ2-5; 8 bases are a match to TRBD1. The CDR3 DNA is TGTGCCAGCTCACCCGGACAGGGCGGATGGACCCAGTACTTC. This codes for CASSPGQGGWTQYF. Variable domain in full (rest from reference TRBV18 and TRBJ2-5): NAGVMQNPRHLVRRRGQEARLRCSPMKGHSHVYWYRQLPEEGLKFMVYLQKENIIDESGMPKERFSAEFPKEGPSILRIQQVVRGDSAAYFCASSPGQGGWTQYFGPGTRLLVL.